What follows are 28 T cell receptor beta chains derived from one specimen sequenced in a study of cytomegalovirus exposure and HLA in healthy donors. The primer mix had 60 Vbeta and 13 Jbeta primers. The method was immunoSEQ multiplex PCR; TCRdb's version includes in-frame clones alone and lacks a portion of them. The data show about 200,000 clones, 75% to 85% seen once. Material: PBMCs. The receptor source for this set is a woman between 40 and 55 years old in good health and CMV-seronegative.

The chain recombines TRBV7-2 with TRBJ2-7; TRBD1 matches at 8 bases. The germline gives CDR1 SGHTA, CDR2 FQGNSA. Losses at the gene ends were 3 bases for V and 5 bases for J; bases not matched to a gene: 6. This CDR3 region has 14 residues. CDR3 sequence: CASSFTRGRDEQYF. CDR3 nucleotides: TGTGCCAGCAGCTTCACCAGGGGGCGCGACGAGCAGTACTTC.

A remark on this clone: The sample carries other DNA sequences with the same CDR3. This chain connects TRBV5-1 to TRBJ2-5; a possible D gene is TRBD1 (6 bases). V was shortened by 0 bases and J by 2 bases, with 8 bases between the two germline ends. Germline-derived CDR1 and CDR2 are SGHRS and YFSETQ. This CDR3 is 14 amino acids long. The CDR3 region is CASSLGTVQETQYF. The CDR3 DNA reads TGCGCCAGCAGCTTGGGGACAGTACAAGAGACCCAGTACTTC.

There are a few counts of this clone. The CDR3 sequence: CASSGPGMNTEAFF. CDR3 in DNA: TGTGCCAGCAGTGGGCCGGGAATGAACACTGAAGCTTTCTTT. The chain links TRBV2 to TRBJ1-1; D gene unclear. V lost 4 bases to trimming and J lost 0 bases, with 9 bases between them. In germline, CDR1 is SNHLY, CDR2 FYNNEI. CDR3 length: 14 amino acids. The full variable domain, rest sourced from reference TRBV2 and TRBJ1-1, is EPEVTQTPSHQVTQMGQEVILRCVPISNHLYFYWYRQILGQKVEFLVSFYNNEISEKSEIFDDQFSVERPDGSNFTLKIRSTKLEDSAMYFCASSGPGMNTEAFFGQGTRLTVV.

This clone was counted a single time. The CDR3 sequence is CAISEPLDRPVQYF. DNA of the CDR3: TGTGCCATCAGTGAGCCGCTGGACAGGCCCGTGCAGTACTTC. The V call is TRBV10-3, the J call TRBJ2-7; 7 nucleotides match TRBD1. The germline V gene has CDR1 ENHRY and CDR2 SYGVKD. J gave up 9 bases and V 2 bases, and 10 bases lay outside the gene matches. This CDR3 spans 14 amino acids.

The chain uses TRBV7-6 and TRBJ2-7, with 7 bases matching TRBD1. Trimming took 5 bases from V and 2 from J; bases not matched to a gene: 9. This CDR3 spans 15 amino acids. Per the germline V gene, CDR1 is SGHVS and CDR2 is FNYEAQ. The CDR3 DNA follows: TGTGCCAGCAGCCGTGTATCTGGGACAGCCTACGAGCAGTACTTC. This translates into CASSRVSGTAYEQYF.

The genes are TRBV9 and TRBJ2-2; D is perhaps TRBD1 (5 bases). The CDR3 extends over 14 amino acids. V was pared by 6 bases and J by 2 bases, with 11 bases between. Germline lookup yields CDR1 SGDLS and CDR2 YYNGEE. CDR3 DNA sequence: TGTGCCAGCAAAGGGGCACAAAACACCGGGGAGCTGTTTTTT. Translation gives CASKGAQNTGELFF.

V is TRBV30 and J is TRBJ1-6, with D unclear. V was pared by 3 bases and J by 9 bases, with 12 bases between. Germline values: CDR1 GTSNPN, CDR2 SVGIG (reference sequence). This CDR3 is 13 amino acids long. CDR3 residues: CAWSLLSGSPLHF. The CDR3 coding sequence is TGTGCCTGGAGCCTGCTTAGCGGTTCACCCCTCCACTTT.

The rearrangement links TRBV27 to TRBJ1-5, with TRBD1 matching 8 bases. The CDR3 runs 15 residues. V shed 5 bases, J shed 0 bases, and the junction held 3 bases outside the gene matches. Germline V CDR1 and CDR2: MNHEY, SMNVEV (reference sequence). The CDR3 bases are TGTGCCAGCAGTCAACAGGGGGTTAGCAATCAGCCCCAGCATTTT. It translates to CASSQQGVSNQPQHF.

This clone has only one observation. The J gene is TRBJ2-1, the V gene TRBV19; TRBD2 matches 10 bases. Trimming removed 3 bases from V and 0 bases from J; junction bases left unmatched: 5. CDR1 is LNHDA and CDR2 is SQIVND in the germline V gene (reference sequence). The CDR3 totals 17 residues. This CDR3 is CASSIGLAVSSYNEQFF. The CDR3 DNA reads as TGTGCCAGTAGTATTGGACTAGCGGTAAGCTCCTACAATGAGCAGTTCTTC.

The chain uses TRBV7-2 and TRBJ2-2; no clear D. Trimming cost V 5 bases and J 7 bases, with 8 bases left between them. CDR3 size: 12 residues. Germline V CDR1 and CDR2: SGHTA, FQGNSA. The CDR3 nucleotides are TGTGCCAGCAGCCCCCTAAGCGGGGAGCTGTTTTTT. Translation gives CASSPLSGELFF.

This chain uses TRBV5-8 with TRBJ2-7; the match to TRBD2 covers 9 bases. The trim removed 1 base at V and 4 bases at J, leaving 6 bases unmatched. This CDR3 is 15 amino acids long. Germline loops: CDR1 SGHTS, CDR2 YDEGEE. The CDR3 region has the DNA TGTGCCAGCAGCTTGATTAGCGGGAGTAGGTACGAGCAGTACTTC. It is translated as CASSLISGSRYEQYF.

The V call is TRBV5-1, the J call TRBJ1-4, with D unresolved. The germline V and J ends were trimmed by 0 bases and 8 bases, with 20 bases remaining between them. The CDR3 covers 17 residues. Per germline, CDR1 SGHRS and CDR2 YFSETQ. For the CDR3, the DNA is TGCGCCAGCAGCTTGGACCCCCGAGGGCGGGCGGGCGAAAAACTGTTTTTT. Protein sequence: CASSLDPRGRAGEKLFF.

CDR3 DNA sequence: TGTGCCAGCAGCAAAGCTTTCCGAGTACAGGGGAGAGCCGGGGAGCTGTTTTTT. Amino acid sequence: CASSKAFRVQGRAGELFF. The gene calls are TRBV21-1 and TRBJ2-2; the table gives TRBD1 as D, unverified against the DNA. TRBV21-1 is recorded as a pseudogene. The CDR3 length is 18 residues.

The rearrangement joins TRBV5-1 to TRBJ2-1; possibly TRBD1 for D (5 bases). This CDR3 has 14 amino acids. V was cut by 4 bases and J by 4 bases, with 12 bases left in between. CDR1 is SGHRS and CDR2 is YFSETQ in the germline V gene. The CDR3 nucleotides are TGCGCCAGCAGCGGTGGGGCAGTATACAATGAGCAGTTCTTC. This translates into CASSGGAVYNEQFF.

This chain connects TRBV11-2 to TRBJ1-6; 7 bases are a match to TRBD1. V was clipped by 9 bases and J by 2 bases; unmatched bases: 7. Germline lookup yields CDR1 SGHAT and CDR2 FQNNGV. This CDR3 has 15 amino acids. CDR3 amino acids: CASGTELTYNSPLHF. The CDR3 coding sequence is TGTGCCAGTGGGACAGAATTAACCTATAATTCACCCCTCCACTTT.

The sample holds one count of this clone. The chain joins TRBV7-9 to TRBJ1-3; no reliable D call. Between the trimmed V and J ends, which lost 5 bases and 10 bases, there was a span of 15 bases. Germline values: CDR1 SEHNR, CDR2 FQNEAQ (reference sequence). The CDR3 consists of 13 residues. CDR3 sequence: CASSRNGFRTIYF. DNA of the CDR3: TGTGCCAGCAGCCGTAATGGATTCAGGACCATATATTTT.

This clone appeared a single time. Within the sample, other DNA sequences also encode this same CDR3. The chain links TRBV6-5 to TRBJ2-5; 10 nucleotides agree with TRBD1. The germline V gene encodes CDR1 MNHEY and CDR2 SVGAGI. J was trimmed by 5 bases and V by 0 bases; bases with no gene match: 6. There are 16 residues in the CDR3. This chain's CDR3 is CASSYSQTGGRETQYF. Here the CDR3 DNA reads TGTGCCAGCAGTTACTCCCAGACAGGGGGCCGGGAGACCCAGTACTTC.

The chain uses TRBV6-1 and TRBJ2-7; a weak D match, TRBD1 (7 bases). Looked up from germline, CDR1 is MNHNS and CDR2 is SASEGT. The CDR3 length is 15 residues. V was cut by 6 bases and J by 0 bases, with 15 bases left in between. The CDR3 DNA follows: TGTGCCAGCAGGCGGGGACAGTTACACTCCTACGAGCAGTACTTC. Amino acid sequence: CASRRGQLHSYEQYF.

The chain recombines TRBV27 with TRBJ2-5, with 10 bases lining up with TRBD1. After removal of 6 bases from V and 4 bases from J, the junction contained 5 bases not matched to a gene. This CDR3 spans 14 amino acids. Germline V gene data show CDR1 as MNHEY and CDR2 as SMNVEV (reference sequence). The CDR3 DNA reads TGTGCCAGCAGGACAGGGGGCATCGGAGAGACCCAGTACTTC. As protein: CASRTGGIGETQYF.

This sequence joins TRBV10-3 and TRBJ1-5, with D possibly being TRBD1 (6 bases). Germline assignment: CDR1 ENHRY and CDR2 SYGVKD. The CDR3 runs to 15 residues. Trimming removed 5 bases at V and 3 bases at J, with 14 bases between. The CDR3 sequence is CAISKSGVLNQPQHF. CDR3 sequence (DNA): TGTGCCATCAGTAAATCAGGGGTTCTCAATCAGCCCCAGCATTTT.

The sample holds one count of this clone. The chain joins TRBV28 to TRBJ1-5, with no clear D. V lost 3 bases to trimming and J lost 2 bases, with 5 bases between them. The CDR3 covers 13 residues. Germline assignment: CDR1 MDHEN and CDR2 SYDVKM. The CDR3 nucleotides are TGTGCCAGCAGTTTTTTCGGCAATCAGCCCCAGCATTTT. Its protein is CASSFFGNQPQHF.

This clone is a singleton in its sample. The rearrangement links TRBV5-6 to TRBJ2-1, with 14 bases matching TRBD2. The junction had 9 bases not matched to a gene; V was cut back by 2 bases and J by 5 bases. CDR3 length equals 18 residues. Germline V gene lookup returns CDR1 SGHDT and CDR2 YYEEEE. The CDR3 loop reads CASSFRTSGRLWNNEQFF. Written as DNA, the CDR3 is TGTGCCAGCAGCTTTAGGACTAGCGGGAGGTTGTGGAACAATGAGCAGTTCTTC.

The chain recombines TRBV30 with TRBJ1-5; D is uncertain. The CDR3 extends over 14 amino acids. Trimming stripped 1 base from V and 4 bases from J, with 11 bases between. Germline CDR1 GTSNPN, CDR2 SVGIG (reference sequence). In DNA, the CDR3 is TGTGCCTGGAGTGGGCAGTTAAGAAATCAGCCCCAGCATTTT. Amino acid sequence: CAWSGQLRNQPQHF.

V and J are TRBV30 and TRBJ1-4, with no clear D. The CDR3 is 14 residues long. Per germline, CDR1 GTSNPN and CDR2 SVGIG (reference sequence). Trimming took off 4 bases at V and 8 bases at J, with 17 bases between the two ends. In nucleotides, the CDR3 is TGTGCCTGGAAGGGTCGACTAGAGCGGGAAAAACTGTTTTTT. This gives the protein CAWKGRLEREKLFF.

The rearrangement joins TRBV28 to TRBJ2-7; 9 bases match TRBD1. Unmatched junction bases numbered 7, after V lost 5 bases and J lost 2 bases. Germline V gene data show CDR1 as MDHEN and CDR2 as SYDVKM. The CDR3 has 15 residues. In nucleotides, the CDR3 is TGTGCCAGCAGTAGTTCCGGGACAGGGACCTACGAGCAGTACTTC. Translating it yields CASSSSGTGTYEQYF.

The V and J genes are TRBV5-1 and TRBJ2-3; 8 nucleotides align to TRBD2. CDR1 and CDR2 from the germline V gene are SGHRS and YFSETQ. The CDR3 runs to 16 residues. J was trimmed by 4 bases and V by 1 base; bases with no gene match: 8. The CDR3 here is CASSLLWREASDTQYF. CDR3 DNA sequence: TGCGCCAGCAGCTTGCTGTGGCGGGAGGCATCAGATACGCAGTATTTT.

This chain joins TRBV4-2 and TRBJ2-7; TRBD2 aligns across 9 bases. The CDR3 runs to 14 residues. Germline loops: CDR1 LGHNA, CDR2 YNFKEQ. V shed 6 bases, J shed 3 bases, and the junction held 6 bases outside the gene matches. As DNA, the CDR3 is TGTGCCAGCAGTCATAGCGGGAGTGTCTACGAGCAGTACTTC. Encoded protein: CASSHSGSVYEQYF.

The chain employs TRBV6-1 and TRBJ2-7; D unresolved. CDR1 and CDR2 (germline): MNHNS, SASEGT. This CDR3 is built from 12 residues. Trimming left V 1 base short and J 3 bases short, with 4 bases between. CDR3 region: CASSEGYYEQYF. In DNA, the CDR3 is TGTGCCAGCAGTGAAGGTTACTACGAGCAGTACTTC.